The 32 T cell receptor beta chains given below trace back to one sample, sequenced in a study of PD-L1 blockade in urothelial cancer. Specified time point: peripheral blood 6 weeks after treatment start. The table came from immunoSEQ multiplex PCR; TCRdb's copy has only in-frame clones and leaves some out. The repertoire holds around 50,000 clones, with approximately 85% as singletons. This material consisted of PBMCs, taken around atezolizumab (anti-PD-L1) treatment. The receptors here all came from a man aged 45-65 years with urothelial cancer.

This chain links TRBV11-2 with TRBJ2-7; 11 nucleotides agree with TRBD2. CDR1 is SGHAT, CDR2 FQNNGV, per germline. V was clipped by 5 bases and J by 0 bases; unmatched bases: 6. CDR3 length equals 16 residues. CDR3 sequence reads: CASSRTSGSSSYEQYF. The CDR3 bases are TGTGCCAGCAGCCGGACTAGCGGGTCTAGCTCCTACGAGCAGTACTTC. The whole variable domain, filled in from reference TRBV11-2 and TRBJ2-7, reads EAGVAQSPRYKIIEKRQSVAFWCNPISGHATLYWYQQILGQGPKLLIQFQNNGVVDDSQLPKDRFSAERLKGVDSTLKIQPAKLEDSAVYLCASSRTSGSSSYEQYFGPGTRLTVT.

The rearrangement joins TRBV27 to TRBJ1-4; 9 nucleotides agree with TRBD1. The junction had 7 bases not matched to a gene; V was cut back by 5 bases and J by 6 bases. The CDR3 is made up of 15 amino acids. CDR1 is MNHEY and CDR2 is SMNVEV in the germline V gene (reference sequence). DNA of the CDR3: TGTGCCAGCAGTGCCTTGACAGGGGGAGATGAAAAACTGTTTTTT. It yields the protein CASSALTGGDEKLFF.

The V call is TRBV28, the J call TRBJ2-7, with a possible D match to TRBD2 (5 bases). Germline V CDR1 and CDR2: MDHEN, SYDVKM. The CDR3 spans 13 residues. V lost 6 bases, J lost 0 bases, and 9 bases lay in between. The CDR3 protein is CASRLENSYEQYF. In nucleotides, the CDR3 is TGTGCCAGCAGACTAGAGAACTCCTACGAGCAGTACTTC.

This chain connects TRBV6-6 to TRBJ1-1; D gene unclear. V dropped 7 bases and J dropped 5 bases, with 11 bases sitting between them. Germline V CDR1 and CDR2: MNHNY, SVGAGI (reference sequence). The CDR3 is 12 residues long. CDR3 region: CASIYTGTEAFF. The CDR3 DNA follows: TGTGCCAGCATATACACGGGGACTGAAGCTTTCTTT.

The rearrangement joins TRBV6-6 to TRBJ2-3; 9 nucleotides agree with TRBD2. J gave up 5 bases and V 6 bases, and 9 bases lay outside the gene matches. The V gene's germline CDR1 is MNHNY and CDR2 SVGAGI (reference sequence). The CDR3 extends over 15 amino acids. The CDR3 DNA is TGTGCCAGCAGCATAGCGGGAGCCGGTGGAGATACGCAGTATTTT. It yields the protein CASSIAGAGGDTQYF.

This clone was counted only a few times. This chain uses TRBV27 with TRBJ2-7; D is unresolved. CDR1 is MNHEY, CDR2 SMNVEV, per germline (reference sequence). V lost 8 bases and J lost 2, with 7 bases in between. The CDR3 totals 11 residues. As DNA, the CDR3 is TGTGCCAGCGGCCATACCTACGAGCAGTACTTC. Protein sequence: CASGHTYEQYF.

This clone was observed a few times. The V call is TRBV9, the J call TRBJ1-5; the D is unclear. Germline CDR1 and CDR2: SGDLS and YYNGEE. The CDR3 is 15 residues long. The germline V and J ends were trimmed by 0 bases and 6 bases, with 13 bases remaining between them. The CDR3 region has the DNA TGTGCCAGCAGCGTAGGAGGTGGCGGGAGTCAGCCCCAGCATTTT. Translating gives CASSVGGGGSQPQHF.

This clone was counted a single time. V is TRBV27 and J is TRBJ2-2, with 8 bases aligning to TRBD1. Losses at the gene ends were 4 bases for V and 7 bases for J; bases not matched to a gene: 14. Germline CDR1 and CDR2: MNHEY and SMNVEV (reference sequence). CDR3 length equals 17 residues. The CDR3 sequence is CASSSLGTGLRGGELFF. CDR3 in DNA: TGTGCCAGCAGTTCGCTCGGGACAGGCCTACGGGGCGGGGAGCTGTTTTTT.

The rearrangement joins TRBV27 to TRBJ1-5; 7 bases map to TRBD1. Germline V CDR1 and CDR2: MNHEY, SMNVEV (reference sequence). The CDR3 is 15 amino acids. Trimming removed 5 bases from V and 5 bases from J; junction bases left unmatched: 9. Here the CDR3 reads CASSPRTGPHQPQHF. In DNA, the CDR3 is TGTGCCAGCAGTCCCCGGACAGGCCCCCATCAGCCCCAGCATTTT.

This chain joins TRBV10-3 and TRBJ2-5; 11 bases line up with TRBD2. Trimming removed 10 bases from V and 2 bases from J; junction bases left unmatched: 12. Germline CDR1 ENHRY, CDR2 SYGVKD. The CDR3 loop spans 16 amino acids. CDR3 nucleotide sequence: TGTGCCACAGGACTTAGCGGGAGGGCCTCACAAGAGACCCAGTACTTC. This translates into CATGLSGRASQETQYF.

This chain uses TRBV28 with TRBJ2-1; 12 nucleotides agree with TRBD1. This CDR3 contains 22 residues. Germline V gives CDR1 MDHEN, CDR2 SYDVKM. V trimming: 2 bases; J trimming: 1 base; junction bases outside the gene matches: 18. The CDR3 sequence is CASSLSVVKRGQGAESYNEQFF. CDR3 DNA: TGTGCCAGCAGTTTAAGTGTAGTCAAACGGGGACAGGGGGCTGAGTCCTACAATGAGCAGTTCTTC.

The chain links TRBV12-5 to TRBJ1-5, with D possibly TRBD1 on 5 matching bases. V lost 6 bases and J lost 2, with 20 bases in between. Germline CDR1 reads LGHNT; CDR2 reads FRNRAP. The CDR3 runs to 17 residues. CDR3 bases: TGTGCTAGTGGCCCCCCGGGGGTAGAGGTTGGCAATCAGCCCCAGCATTTT. It codes for CASGPPGVEVGNQPQHF.

The rearrangement links TRBV7-8 to TRBJ2-5, with D possibly being TRBD2 (5 bases). The germline gives CDR1 SGHVS, CDR2 FQNEAQ. CDR3 length equals 17 residues. Deletions cut 3 bases from V and 3 bases from J, with 20 bases between. In DNA, the CDR3 is TGTGCCAGCAGCTTCCGCGGGCTCAACCCGAGGGAAGAGACCCAGTACTTC. The encoded protein is CASSFRGLNPREETQYF.

This rearrangement joins TRBV7-9 to TRBJ2-7; 7 bases agree with TRBD1. CDR1 is SEHNR, CDR2 FQNEAQ, per germline (reference sequence). The ends lost 4 bases at V and 1 base at J; junction bases unmatched: 7. The CDR3 runs to 15 residues. The CDR3 DNA follows: TGTGCCAGCAGCTGGGAAGCCAGGGGGTCCTACGAGCAGTACTTC. It yields the protein CASSWEARGSYEQYF.

The J gene is TRBJ2-1, the V gene TRBV10-1, with 9 nucleotides matching TRBD1. CDR3 length equals 14 residues. The germline V gene encodes CDR1 WNHNN and CDR2 SYGVQD (reference sequence). Unmatched junction bases numbered 4, after V lost 3 bases and J lost 7 bases. The DNA for the CDR3 is TGCGCCAGCAGTGATGAGACAGGGGGGAATGAGCAGTTCTTC. This translates into CASSDETGGNEQFF.

The V and J genes are TRBV6-5 and TRBJ2-5, with 8 bases that match TRBD2. The CDR3 has 13 amino acids. Germline V gene lookup returns CDR1 MNHEY and CDR2 SVGAGI. V lost 6 bases, J lost 7 bases, and 7 bases stayed unmatched. In DNA, the CDR3 is TGTGCCAGCAGAGCGGGGGCCTGGGGGACCCAGTACTTC. Translated, it gives CASRAGAWGTQYF.

The chain has TRBV30 and TRBJ1-5, with D maybe TRBD1 (6 bases). Looked up from germline, CDR1 is GTSNPN and CDR2 is SVGIG (reference sequence). Trimming removed 5 bases from V and 7 bases from J, with 21 bases in between. CDR3 length: 15 amino acids. Here the CDR3 reads CAWGKTRTERQPQHF. In DNA, the CDR3 is TGTGCCTGGGGGAAAACAAGGACAGAAAGACAGCCCCAGCATTTT.

CDR3 region: CASSQTAREQFF. CDR3 DNA: TGCGCCAGCAGCCAAACCGCCCGGGAGCAGTTCTTC. V is TRBV4-1 and J is TRBJ2-1; D is unresolved. Trimming cost V 2 bases and J 10 bases, with 9 bases left between them. The CDR3 is 12 amino acids. Germline V gene sequence: CDR1 MGHRA, CDR2 YSYEKL.

The chain combines TRBV6-6 with TRBJ2-7; D may be TRBD2 (5 bases). The CDR3 is 15 amino acids. Germline lookup yields CDR1 MNHNY and CDR2 SVGAGI (reference sequence). Trimming stripped 0 bases from V and 2 bases from J, with 11 bases between. CDR3 nucleotide sequence: TGTGCCAGCAGTTACTCGACTCAGCGGACCTACGAGCAGTACTTC. Translated, it gives CASSYSTQRTYEQYF.

This rearrangement joins TRBV7-2 to TRBJ2-5; 11 positions agree with TRBD2. CDR1 is SGHTA and CDR2 is FQGNSA in the germline V gene. The CDR3 is made up of 16 amino acids. Trimming removed 5 bases from V and 3 bases from J; junction bases left unmatched: 8. In DNA form, the CDR3 reads TGTGCCAGCAGCCCTATCCTGGGACTAGCGGAAGAGACCCAGTACTTC. This encodes CASSPILGLAEETQYF.

This chain joins TRBV5-1 and TRBJ2-1, with D possibly TRBD2 on 5 matching bases. From germline, CDR1 is SGHRS and CDR2 YFSETQ. The V and J ends lost 1 base and 0 bases respectively, with 11 bases between them. The CDR3 spans 16 residues. CDR3 coding DNA: TGCGCCAGCAGCTTGCGGCCGGAGGCCTCCTACAATGAGCAGTTCTTC. Protein sequence: CASSLRPEASYNEQFF. The entire variable domain, with the rest obtained from reference TRBV5-1 and TRBJ2-1, is as follows: KAGVTQTPRYLIKTRGQQVTLSCSPISGHRSVSWYQQTPGQGLQFLFEYFSETQRNKGNFPGRFSGRQFSNSRSEMNVSTLELGDSALYLCASSLRPEASYNEQFFGPGTRLTVL.

The chain uses TRBV2 and TRBJ2-3; 8 bases map to TRBD2. The CDR3 spans 14 residues. Germline lookup yields CDR1 SNHLY and CDR2 FYNNEI. Trimming removed 10 bases from V and 11 bases from J; junction bases left unmatched: 17. DNA of the CDR3: TGTGCCACGAGAGCGGGAGAGGTCACAAAGGGGCAGTATTTT. It specifies CATRAGEVTKGQYF.

The rearrangement links TRBV7-2 to TRBJ1-5, with 10 bases aligning to TRBD1. J was trimmed by 3 bases and V by 1 base; bases with no gene match: 3. This CDR3 spans 16 amino acids. Germline V gene sequence: CDR1 SGHTA, CDR2 FQGNSA. The CDR3 bases are TGTGCCAGCAGCTTAGGGGGGACAGGGGTCAATCAGCCCCAGCATTTT. Protein: CASSLGGTGVNQPQHF.

This clone was observed a handful of times. This chain links TRBV30 with TRBJ1-2, with 12 bases that match TRBD1. Per the germline V gene, CDR1 is GTSNPN and CDR2 is SVGIG (reference sequence). This CDR3 has 15 amino acids. Germline trimming cut 5 bases from V and 6 bases from J; bases unmatched to any gene: 10. CDR3 DNA sequence: TGTGCCTGGGTTCAATCCGGGACAGGGGGCAATGGCTACACCTTC. It encodes CAWVQSGTGGNGYTF.

This chain uses TRBV10-1 with TRBJ2-3; TRBD2 might be the D (5 bases). Germline assignment: CDR1 WNHNN and CDR2 SYGVQD (reference sequence). The CDR3 totals 14 residues. The V gene lost 7 bases and the J gene lost 4 bases, with 15 bases spanning the gap. The DNA for the CDR3 is TGCGCCAGCAAGGGAACTAGATCTGCAGATACGCAGTATTTT. Translation: CASKGTRSADTQYF.

This clone has only one observation. This chain connects TRBV7-9 to TRBJ2-7; the D is unclear. With 5 bases removed from V and 3 bases from J, the gap between germline ends came to 14 bases. The germline CDR1 and CDR2 sequences are SEHNR and FQNEAQ (reference sequence). The CDR3 loop spans 14 amino acids. The CDR3 region is CASSPPSHDYEQYF. CDR3 bases: TGTGCCAGCAGCCCCCCCAGTCATGACTACGAGCAGTACTTC.

This chain joins TRBV5-1 and TRBJ2-7; 12 bases map to TRBD2. CDR1 is SGHRS, CDR2 YFSETQ, per germline. The CDR3 covers 15 residues. The V segment lost 4 bases and the J segment 3 bases; nucleotides outside the gene matches: 5. For the CDR3, the DNA is TGCGCCAGCAGCACCCGGACTAGCGGGAACTACGAGCAGTACTTC. Amino acid sequence: CASSTRTSGNYEQYF.

In this sample, this clone turned up a few times. The chain joins TRBV5-1 to TRBJ1-1; no reliable D call. V lost 0 bases, J lost 0 bases, and 9 bases lay in between. This CDR3 has 15 residues. Germline V CDR1 and CDR2: SGHRS, YFSETQ. The DNA for the CDR3 is TGCGCCAGCAGCTTGGTAGACAATGTGAACACTGAAGCTTTCTTT. Amino acid sequence: CASSLVDNVNTEAFF.

The chain couples TRBV7-8 to TRBJ2-7, with D uncertain. Looked up from germline, CDR1 is SGHVS and CDR2 is FQNEAQ. The CDR3 runs to 15 residues. The V gene lost 1 base and the J gene lost 3 bases, with 13 bases spanning the gap. The CDR3 region is CASSLERNRYYEQYF. Written as DNA, the CDR3 is TGTGCCAGCAGCTTAGAAAGGAACAGATACTACGAGCAGTACTTC.

This clone was detected a few times. The J gene is TRBJ2-1, the V gene TRBV6-1, with 10 bases lining up with TRBD2. Germline V CDR1 and CDR2: MNHNS, SASEGT. J was trimmed by 7 bases and V by 2 bases; bases with no gene match: 5. CDR3 length: 15 residues. CDR3: CASSEQRGGWNEQFF. The CDR3 DNA is TGTGCCAGCAGTGAACAGCGGGGGGGCTGGAATGAGCAGTTCTTC.

The chain employs TRBV18 and TRBJ1-4; 7 nucleotides align to TRBD1. Unmatched junction bases numbered 8, after V lost 3 bases and J lost 7 bases. This CDR3 spans 15 amino acids. CDR1 is KGHSH and CDR2 is LQKENI in the germline V gene. This chain's CDR3 is CASSPGGQIGEKLFF. Written as DNA, the CDR3 is TGTGCCAGCTCACCCGGGGGACAGATTGGTGAAAAACTGTTTTTT.

This clone was seen more than once but under ten times. The V gene is TRBV14, the J gene TRBJ2-6, with D unresolved. Germline CDR1 reads SGHDN; CDR2 reads FVKESK. This CDR3 has 15 residues. Trimming left V 5 bases short and J 2 bases short, with 10 bases between. CDR3 nucleotides: TGTGCCAGCAGCTTCTCAAGCGCTGGGGCCAACGTCCTGACTTTC. This gives the protein CASSFSSAGANVLTF.